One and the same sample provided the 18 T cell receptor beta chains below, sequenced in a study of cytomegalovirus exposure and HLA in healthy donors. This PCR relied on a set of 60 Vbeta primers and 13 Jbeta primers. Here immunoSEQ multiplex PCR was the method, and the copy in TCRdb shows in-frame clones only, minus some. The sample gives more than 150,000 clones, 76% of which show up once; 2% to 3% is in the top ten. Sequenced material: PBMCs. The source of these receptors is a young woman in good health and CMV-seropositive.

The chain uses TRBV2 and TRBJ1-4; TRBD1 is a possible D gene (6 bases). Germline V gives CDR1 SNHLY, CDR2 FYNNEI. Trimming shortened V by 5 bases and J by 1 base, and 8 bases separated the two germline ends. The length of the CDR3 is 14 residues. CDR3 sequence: CASSKQGTNEKLFF. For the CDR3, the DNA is TGTGCCAGCAGTAAACAGGGAACTAATGAAAAACTGTTTTTT.

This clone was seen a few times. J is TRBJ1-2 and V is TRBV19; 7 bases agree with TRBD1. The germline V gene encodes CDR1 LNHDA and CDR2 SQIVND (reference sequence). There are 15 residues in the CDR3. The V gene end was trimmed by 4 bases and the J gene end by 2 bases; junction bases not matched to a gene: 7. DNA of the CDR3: TGTGCCAGTAGTACCTCGACAGGGTCAAACTATGGCTACACCTTC. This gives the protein CASSTSTGSNYGYTF.

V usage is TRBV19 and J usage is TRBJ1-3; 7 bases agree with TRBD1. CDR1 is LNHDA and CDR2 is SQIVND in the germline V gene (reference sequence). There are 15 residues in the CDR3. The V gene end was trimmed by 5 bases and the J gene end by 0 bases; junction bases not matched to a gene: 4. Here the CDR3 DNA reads TGTGCCAGTAGTGAAGACAGGGTCTCTGGAAACACCATATATTTT. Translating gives CASSEDRVSGNTIYF.

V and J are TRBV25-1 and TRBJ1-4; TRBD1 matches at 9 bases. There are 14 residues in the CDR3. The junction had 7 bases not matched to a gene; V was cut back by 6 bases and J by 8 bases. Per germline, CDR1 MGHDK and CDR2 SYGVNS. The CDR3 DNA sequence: TGTGCCAGCAGGGGGACAGGGAGCCTAGAAAAACTGTTTTTT. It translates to CASRGTGSLEKLFF.

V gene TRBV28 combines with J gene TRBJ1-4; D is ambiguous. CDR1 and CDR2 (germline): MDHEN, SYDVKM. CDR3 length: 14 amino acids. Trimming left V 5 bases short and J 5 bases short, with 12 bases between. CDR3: CASSGLRANEKLFF. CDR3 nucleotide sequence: TGTGCCAGCAGTGGACTTCGCGCCAATGAAAAACTGTTTTTT.

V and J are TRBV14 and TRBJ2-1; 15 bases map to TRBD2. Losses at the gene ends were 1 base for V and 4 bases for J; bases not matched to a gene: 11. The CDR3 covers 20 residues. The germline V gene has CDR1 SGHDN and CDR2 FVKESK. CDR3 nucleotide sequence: TGTGCCAGCAGCCAAGGAATCAGGACTAGCGGGGGGGCCGGGTACAATGAGCAGTTCTTC. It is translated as CASSQGIRTSGGAGYNEQFF.

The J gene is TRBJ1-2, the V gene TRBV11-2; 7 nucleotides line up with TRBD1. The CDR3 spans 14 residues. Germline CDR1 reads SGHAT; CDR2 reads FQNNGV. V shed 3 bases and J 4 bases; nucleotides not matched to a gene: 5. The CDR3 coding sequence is TGTGCCAGCAGCTTCTCGGACAGGTTCTATGGCTACACCTTC. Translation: CASSFSDRFYGYTF.

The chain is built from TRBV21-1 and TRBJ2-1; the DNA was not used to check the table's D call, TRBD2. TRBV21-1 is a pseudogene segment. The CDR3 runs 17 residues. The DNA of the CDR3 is TGTGCCAGCAGCACCTGGGGACTAGCAACTACCGCAAATGAGCAGTTCTTC. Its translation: CASSTWGLATTANEQFF.

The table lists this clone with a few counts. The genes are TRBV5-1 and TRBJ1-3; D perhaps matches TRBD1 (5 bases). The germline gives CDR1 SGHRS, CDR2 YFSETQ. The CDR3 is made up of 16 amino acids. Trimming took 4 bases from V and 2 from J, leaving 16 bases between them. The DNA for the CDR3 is TGCGCCAGCAGCCCAGGGCGCCGCACGCCTGGAAACACCATATATTTT. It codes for CASSPGRRTPGNTIYF. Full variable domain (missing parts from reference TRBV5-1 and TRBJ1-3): KAGVTQTPRYLIKTRGQQVTLSCSPISGHRSVSWYQQTPGQGLQFLFEYFSETQRNKGNFPGRFSGRQFSNSRSEMNVSTLELGDSALYLCASSPGRRTPGNTIYFGEGSWLTVV.

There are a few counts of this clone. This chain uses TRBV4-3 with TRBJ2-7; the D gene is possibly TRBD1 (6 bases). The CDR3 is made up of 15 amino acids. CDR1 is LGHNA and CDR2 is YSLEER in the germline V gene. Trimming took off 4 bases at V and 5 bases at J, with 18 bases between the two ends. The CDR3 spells CASSPQWQGSDEQYF. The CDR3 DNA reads TGCGCCAGCAGCCCCCAGTGGCAGGGGAGCGACGAGCAGTACTTC.

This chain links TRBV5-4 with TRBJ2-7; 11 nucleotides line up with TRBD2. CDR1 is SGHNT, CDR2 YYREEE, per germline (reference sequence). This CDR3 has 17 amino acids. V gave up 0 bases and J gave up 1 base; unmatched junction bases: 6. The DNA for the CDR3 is TGTGCCAGCAGCTTGGCCCCCGGGACTAGCGGATCCTACGAGCAGTACTTC. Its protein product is CASSLAPGTSGSYEQYF.

In nucleotides, the CDR3 is TGTGCCAGCAGCCGCCCGGGACAGGGGGATAATTCACCCCTCCACTTT. Protein: CASSRPGQGDNSPLHF. This chain joins TRBV5-4 and TRBJ1-6; 11 bases are shared with TRBD1. Germline V gene data show CDR1 as SGHNT and CDR2 as YYREEE (reference sequence). Trimming removed 4 bases from V and 5 bases from J; junction bases left unmatched: 5. This CDR3 comprises 16 residues.

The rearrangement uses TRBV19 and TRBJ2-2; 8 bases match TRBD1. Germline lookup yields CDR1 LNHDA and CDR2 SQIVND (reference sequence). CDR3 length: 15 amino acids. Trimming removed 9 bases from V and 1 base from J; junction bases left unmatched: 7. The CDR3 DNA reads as TGTGCCAGCCAAACCGGGACAGGGAACACCGGGGAGCTGTTTTTT. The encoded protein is CASQTGTGNTGELFF.

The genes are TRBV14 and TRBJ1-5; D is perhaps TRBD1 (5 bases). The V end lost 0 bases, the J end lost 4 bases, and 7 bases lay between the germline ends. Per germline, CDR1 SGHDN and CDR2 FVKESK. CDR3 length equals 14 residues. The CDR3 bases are TGTGCCAGCAGCCAAGATAGGGGTAATCAGCCCCAGCATTTT. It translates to CASSQDRGNQPQHF.

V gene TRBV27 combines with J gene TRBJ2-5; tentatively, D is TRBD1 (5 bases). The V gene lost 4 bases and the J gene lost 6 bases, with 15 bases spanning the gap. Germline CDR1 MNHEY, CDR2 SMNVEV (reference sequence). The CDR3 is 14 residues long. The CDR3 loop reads CASSSGGRGKTQYF. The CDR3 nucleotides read TGTGCCAGCAGTTCCGGTGGTAGGGGTAAGACCCAGTACTTC.

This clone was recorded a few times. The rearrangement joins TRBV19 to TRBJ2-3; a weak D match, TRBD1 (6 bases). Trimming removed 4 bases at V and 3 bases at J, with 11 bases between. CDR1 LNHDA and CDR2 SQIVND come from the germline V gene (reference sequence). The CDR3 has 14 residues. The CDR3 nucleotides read TGTGCCAGTAGTAAGTACAGGGAGACAGATACGCAGTATTTT. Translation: CASSKYRETDTQYF.

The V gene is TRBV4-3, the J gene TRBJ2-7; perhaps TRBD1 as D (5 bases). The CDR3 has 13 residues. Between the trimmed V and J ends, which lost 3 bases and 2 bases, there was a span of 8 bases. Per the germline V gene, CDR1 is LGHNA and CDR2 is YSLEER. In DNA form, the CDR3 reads TGCGCCAGCAGCCAGGACAACACCTACGAGCAGTACTTC. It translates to CASSQDNTYEQYF.

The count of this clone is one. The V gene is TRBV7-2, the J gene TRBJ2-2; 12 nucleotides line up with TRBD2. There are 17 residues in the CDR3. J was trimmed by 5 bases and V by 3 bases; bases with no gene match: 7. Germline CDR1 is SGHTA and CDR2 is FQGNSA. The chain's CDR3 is CASSFRLAGAGTGELFF. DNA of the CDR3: TGTGCCAGCAGCTTCCGACTAGCGGGGGCTGGAACCGGGGAGCTGTTTTTT.